The next 21 T cell receptor beta chains were all read from a single sample in a study of CD8 T cells in Susac syndrome (dated by TCRdb to about 2019). Libraries were prepared through the immunoSEQ multiplex PCR assay. RNA was extracted using the RNeasy kit, and about 0.45 to 1 microgram was reverse transcribed with random hexamers. Clones were called with MiXCR by TCRdb after fastp trimmed the public reads at Q25, and only in-frame beta chains were retained. Rows are unified per CDR3 protein, each entry keeping the most common DNA and genes. The sample table holds tens of thousands of distinct CDR3 sequences, of which about 96% were seen once. More than 0.55% of the sample rests with the top ten. Sample: CD8+ T cells from PBMCs. Source of these receptors: a human donor with Susac syndrome.

This chain joins TRBV9 and TRBJ1-2, with 9 nucleotides matching TRBD1. Trimming at V came to 3 bases and at J to 3 bases, leaving 9 bases not matched to a gene. This CDR3 is built from 16 residues. Germline loops: CDR1 SGDLS, CDR2 YYNGEE. The CDR3 region is CASSGSLQGADYGYTF. In DNA, the CDR3 is TGTGCCAGCAGCGGTAGCTTACAGGGGGCGGACTATGGCTACACCTTC.

The chain carries TRBV6-2 or TRBV6-3 and TRBJ2-7, with D perhaps matching TRBD2 (5 bases). V was pared by 6 bases and J by 5 bases, with 20 bases between. Germline V gene lookup returns CDR1 MNHEY and CDR2 SVGEGT. There are 15 residues in the CDR3. CDR3 DNA sequence: TGTGCCAGCAGCCCTTCGGACTCCTGGGTAAACGAGCAGTACTTC. This gives the protein CASSPSDSWVNEQYF.

The chain combines TRBV4-3 with TRBJ2-7; 11 nucleotides align to TRBD1. The CDR3 sequence is 16 residues long. The germline gives CDR1 LGHNA, CDR2 YSLEER. V shed 3 bases and J 2 bases; nucleotides not matched to a gene: 6. The CDR3 region is CASSHQPGQGAYEQYF. In nucleotides, the CDR3 is TGCGCCAGCAGCCACCAGCCGGGACAGGGGGCCTACGAGCAGTACTTC.

The chain carries TRBV28 and TRBJ2-3, with unresolved D. Per the germline V gene, CDR1 is MDHEN and CDR2 is SYDVKM. Trimming stripped 0 bases from V and 4 bases from J, with 2 bases between. This CDR3 is built from 12 residues. CDR3 loop: CASSLWADTQYF. Written as DNA, the CDR3 is TGTGCCAGCAGTTTATGGGCAGATACGCAGTATTTT.

CDR3 coding DNA: TGTGCCAGCAGTTACTCCAGGACAGGGGGCAATCAGCCCCAGCATTTT. Its protein is CASSYSRTGGNQPQHF. The chain has TRBV6-5 and TRBJ1-5, with TRBD1 matching 9 bases. Germline loops: CDR1 MNHEY, CDR2 SVGAGI. J gave up 2 bases and V 0 bases, and 2 bases lay outside the gene matches. The CDR3 spans 16 residues.

The J gene is TRBJ2-7, the V gene TRBV9; a weak D match, TRBD2 (5 bases). The CDR3 has 14 residues. V gave up 6 bases and J gave up 2 bases, with 15 bases separating them. CDR1 SGDLS and CDR2 YYNGEE come from the germline V gene. Here the CDR3 reads CASMRAGGTYEQYF. The CDR3 region has the DNA TGTGCCAGCATGCGGGCTGGAGGAACCTACGAGCAGTACTTC.

The chain joins TRBV24-1 to TRBJ2-5; D is possibly TRBD2 (6 bases). V was clipped by 1 base and J by 4 bases, with 9 bases between them. CDR3 size: 14 residues. The germline CDR1 and CDR2 sequences are KGHDR and SFDVKD. The CDR3 reads CATSDLEGGETQYF. CDR3 coding DNA: TGTGCCACCAGTGATTTAGAGGGAGGAGAGACCCAGTACTTC.

The V gene is TRBV9, the J gene TRBJ2-5; TRBD1 matches 9 bases. This CDR3 contains 17 residues. With 3 bases clipped from V and 4 bases from J, the junction kept 13 bases outside the gene matches. The V gene's germline CDR1 is SGDLS and CDR2 YYNGEE. The CDR3 DNA reads as TGTGCCAGCAGCGGGGGGTTCGGGACAGGGATGTTAGAGACCCAGTACTTC. Its translation is CASSGGFGTGMLETQYF.

The chain uses TRBV6-4 and TRBJ2-1; TRBD2 aligns across 8 bases. Losses at the gene ends were 3 bases for V and 8 bases for J; bases not matched to a gene: 9. The CDR3 sequence is 15 residues long. Germline V gene sequence: CDR1 MRHNA, CDR2 SNTAGT. The CDR3 is CASSEGRGGRDEQFF. CDR3 nucleotide sequence: TGTGCCAGCAGTGAGGGACGGGGGGGCCGAGATGAGCAGTTCTTC.

The gene calls are TRBV7-9 and TRBJ2-5, with D unclear. V was clipped by 5 bases and J by 1 base, with 11 bases between them. The CDR3 sequence is 14 residues long. CDR1 is SEHNR and CDR2 is FQNEAQ in the germline V gene (reference sequence). As DNA, the CDR3 is TGTGCCAGCAGCCACTTCGAGCTCCAAGAGACCCAGTACTTC. Residues: CASSHFELQETQYF.

The chain combines TRBV29-1 with TRBJ2-1; 9 nucleotides line up with TRBD1. With V trimmed by 5 bases and J by 2 bases, 13 bases remained unmatched. The CDR3 sequence is 17 residues long. Per the germline V gene, CDR1 is SQVTM and CDR2 is ANQGSEA. DNA for the CDR3: TGCAGCGTTATTTCGGATGGGTGGACAGGGGCCTACAATGAGCAGTTCTTC. It encodes CSVISDGWTGAYNEQFF.

This clonotype was detected only once. This chain joins TRBV29-1 and TRBJ2-4; 11 nucleotides agree with TRBD1. V gave up 4 bases and J gave up 3 bases; unmatched junction bases: 14. Germline V lookup: CDR1 SQVTM, CDR2 ANQGSEA. This CDR3 contains 18 residues. CDR3 nucleotides: TGCAGCGTTGTATCTAGGGAGGACAGGGGGCGCGGCAAAAACATTCAGTACTTC. Its protein product is CSVVSREDRGRGKNIQYF.

The chain recombines TRBV7-3 with TRBJ2-3; 11 positions match TRBD2. CDR1 SGHTA and CDR2 FQGTGA come from the germline V gene. After removal of 5 bases from V and 14 bases from J, the junction contained 15 bases not matched to a gene. The CDR3 has 15 residues. CDR3 residues: CASSQSGGIAGGLYF. CDR3 bases: TGTGCCAGCAGCCAATCCGGAGGAATAGCGGGGGGGTTGTATTTT.

V usage is TRBV12-3 or TRBV12-4 and J usage is TRBJ2-7; 12 bases are a match to TRBD2. This CDR3 contains 14 residues. Germline trimming cut 5 bases from V and 3 bases from J; bases unmatched to any gene: 2. The CDR3 loop is CASSPLAGGYEQYF. In nucleotides, the CDR3 is TGTGCCAGCAGTCCACTAGCGGGGGGCTACGAGCAGTACTTC.

This sequence joins TRBV7-6 and TRBJ1-1; D is uncertain. V was pared by 5 bases and J by 4 bases, with 14 bases between. The V gene's germline CDR1 is SGHVS and CDR2 FNYEAQ. The CDR3 is 14 residues long. The CDR3 DNA sequence: TGTGCCAGCAGCCCAAGGTCTGTCGGCACTGAAGCTTTCTTT. Translated, it gives CASSPRSVGTEAFF.

CDR3 residues: CASSLGTGSQPQHF. DNA of the CDR3: TGTGCCAGCTCACTGGGGACAGGGAGTCAGCCCCAGCATTTT. The chain couples TRBV18 to TRBJ1-5; 9 positions agree with TRBD1. Looked up from germline, CDR1 is KGHSH and CDR2 is LQKENI. V was clipped by 4 bases and J by 6 bases; unmatched bases: 4. The CDR3 contains 14 residues.

This rearrangement joins TRBV18 to TRBJ2-1; 9 nucleotides match TRBD1. Germline CDR1 reads KGHSH; CDR2 reads LQKENI. V gave up 3 bases and J gave up 9 bases; unmatched junction bases: 6. This CDR3 spans 14 amino acids. CDR3 DNA: TGTGCCAGCTCACCGGGACAGGGTCAAGGTGAGCAGTTCTTC. It specifies CASSPGQGQGEQFF.

The chain joins TRBV3-1 to TRBJ2-4; D might be TRBD1 or TRBD2, each matching 6 bases. The germline CDR1 and CDR2 sequences are LGHDT and YNNKEL (reference sequence). V lost 1 base and J 2 bases, leaving 12 bases between the germline ends. This CDR3 region has 16 residues. The CDR3 coding sequence is TGTGCCAGCAGCCAAGCAAGGGGGGTGACCAAAAACATTCAGTACTTC. This gives the protein CASSQARGVTKNIQYF.

The J gene is TRBJ2-7, the V gene TRBV12-3 or TRBV12-4; the D gene is possibly TRBD2 (5 bases). V dropped 5 bases and J dropped 6 bases, with 14 bases sitting between them. The length of the CDR3 is 13 residues. CDR3 DNA sequence: TGTGCCAGCAGTCCGGGATTTCGCCTCGAGCAGTACTTC. Translating it yields CASSPGFRLEQYF.

V is TRBV6-5 and J is TRBJ2-1; 11 bases agree with TRBD2. In germline, CDR1 is MNHEY, CDR2 SVGAGI. The CDR3 covers 17 residues. V gave up 0 bases and J gave up 5 bases; unmatched junction bases: 6. Here the CDR3 reads CASSYSLASGGHNEQFF. The CDR3 DNA reads as TGTGCCAGCAGTTACTCTTTGGCTAGCGGGGGGCACAATGAGCAGTTCTTC.

V and J are TRBV4-3 and TRBJ2-7, with D possibly TRBD1 on 7 matching bases. V lost 4 bases, J lost 3 bases, and 13 bases lay in between. Germline-derived CDR1 and CDR2 are LGHNA and YSLEER. The CDR3 runs to 14 residues. The CDR3 loop is CASSPQGGGYEQYF. DNA of the CDR3: TGCGCCAGCAGCCCCCAGGGGGGCGGCTACGAGCAGTACTTC.